This T cell receptor beta chain was obtained from a study of cytomegalovirus exposure and HLA in healthy donors. Study-wide points: Altogether, about 160 TCR beta chains were recorded as cytomegalovirus-associated. Researchers reported in a later analysis that common viral pathogens appeared linked to several top clusters. In a later analysis, HLA-associated TCR beta chains were more clonally expanded than equally common others.

CDR3 size: 15 residues. The germline V gene encodes CDR1 PRHDT and CDR2 FYEKMQ (reference sequence). As concerns this clone: Its antigen is currently unknown. At one end the junction does not follow the germline gene, possibly because of a read error. This sample also contains other DNA sequences that code for the same CDR3.

PCR involved 60 Vbeta and 13 Jbeta primers. Libraries were prepared by immunoSEQ multiplex PCR; TCRdb keeps only in-frame clonotypes and omits some of them. The table records 150,000 to 200,000 clones, more than 85% of them present only once. The sequenced material came from PBMCs. The V gene is TRBV13, the J gene TRBJ2-1; 7 positions agree with TRBD2. The sequence was obtained from a girl less than two years old in good health and CMV-seronegative. For the CDR3, the DNA is TGCGCCAGCAGCCCAGGGCGGGGGAACTACAATGAGCAGTTCTTC. Residues: CASSPGRGNYNEQFF. The complete variable domain, with remaining parts taken from reference TRBV13 and TRBJ2-1, reads AAGVIQSPRHLIKEKRETATLKCYPIPRHDTVYWYQQGPGQDPQFLISFYEKMQSDKGSIPDRFSAQQFSDYHSELNMSSLELGDSALYFCASSPGRGNYNEQFFGPGTRLTVL.